This T cell receptor (beta chain) comes out of a study of blood T cell repertoires in COVID-19 (dated by TCRdb to 2020 to 2022). About the investigation overall: Samples from collaborators originated in the United States, Italy and Spain and spanned both the acute and convalescent phases of COVID-19. Subjects who had been exposed to COVID-19, were actively infected with it, or had recovered from it provided the deeply sampled blood TCRbeta repertoires that made up the dataset. Samples were obtained from the ongoing ImmuneRACE study (first 160 participants) and from about 1,300 subjects provided by 6 global collaborators. Where HLA class I and class II types were available, the types were taken from metadata supplied by the sample provider, not from assay-based typing. A de-identified subject ID, COVID-19 status, age in years and sex were almost always included in the sample metadata. The material from the prospective study consisted of cDNA or gDNA derived from T cells, B-cell-depleted T cells, or PBMCs. A freely available public database, intended as a resource for researchers studying the immune response to SARS-CoV-2, is where the repertoires were released. Here is what the overall study found, with its caveats: How much clinical and demographic metadata was included differed by source and by participant, and the metadata was provided uncurated.

A note on this clone: It has no known antigen specificity. No base quality values were provided; no much bigger clone lies one nucleotide off.

The germline ends are 12 bases apart after V is trimmed by 1 base and J by 6 bases. CDR1 and CDR2, looked up from the germline V gene (reference sequence), are LNHDA and SQIVND. Counted from cysteine to phenylalanine, this CDR3 has 14 amino acids. Just CDR3 DNA is preserved here, 42 bases in frame from base 1. At one collaborating source in Seattle, patients were enrolled during active infection and were followed longitudinally through the course of disease. The collaborating institutions used their own protocols to collect whole blood in K2EDTA tubes. For TCRbeta analysis, collaborators shipped samples in one of three forms: frozen whole blood, isolated PBMCs, or DNA extracted from either of those sample types. TCRbeta CDR3 regions were amplified from genomic DNA using the immunoSEQ Assay, a bias-controlled multiplex PCR. In the original analysis: The number of nucleated cells in each sample was estimated from the amplification of reference gene primers within the assay. To quantify the absolute abundance of each unique TCRbeta CDR3 rearrangement, sequence reads were collapsed and filtered. For each sample, productive Simpson clonality was calculated as the square root of Simpson's diversity index across productive rearrangements. What TCRdb holds here is the immuneACCESS table cut down to in-frame rearrangements. Part of the clones is not present; checked against another copy, under half of the missing clones reflect an unresolved V gene, and the others are unexplained. V, J and clone size are taken as reported in that table, and D and trimming were inferred from the DNA itself. The sample includes 250,000 to 400,000 clones, with more than 70% observed a single time. Jointly, the top ten make up roughly 1.7% of the sample.

The TCR comes from a woman aged 25 to 39 with COVID-19, enrolled during active disease. Sequencing was performed on peripheral blood. Recombination joined TRBV19 with TRBJ2-5; TRBD2 might be the D gene, on 6 matching bases. The CDR3 protein is CASSIGPGVKTQYF. The DNA is TGTGCCAGTAGTATAGGACCGGGGGTAAAGACCCAGTACTTC.